The next 31 T cell receptor beta chains were all read from a single sample in a study of T cell repertoires in aging, cancer and after chemotherapy. Rearranged V-D-J TRB sequences were amplified with a mixed TRB-A/B primer pool. TCRdb reprocessed the multiplex PCR reads via MiXCR and lists one record per CDR3 protein. The table includes about 2,200 distinct CDR3 sequences, about 33% detected once. The template was genomic DNA from peripheral blood, not RNA. Sequencing was performed on blood. The receptors were gathered from a human donor with a solid tumor.

This clonotype showed up just a few times. The chain recombines TRBV6-5 with TRBJ2-7; 11 bases match TRBD2. Germline CDR1 is MNHEY and CDR2 is SVGAGI. With 6 bases clipped from V and 4 bases from J, the junction kept 8 bases outside the gene matches. The CDR3 spans 15 residues. CDR3 DNA sequence: TGTGCCAGCAGCACCACTAGCGGGAGAAGTTACGAGCAGTACTTC. It yields the protein CASSTTSGRSYEQYF.

This clonotype is termed medium-sized. In DNA form, the CDR3 reads TGTGCCAGTAGTATAGAATCTGGGGGAAGGGGCCAAGAGACCCAGTACTTC. Residues: CASSIESGGRGQETQYF. This chain joins TRBV19 and TRBJ2-5; either TRBD1 or TRBD2 may fit D (5 bases each). The V end was cut by 0 bases, the J end by 1 base, with 15 bases between. The CDR3 is made up of 17 amino acids. Germline assignment: CDR1 LNHDA and CDR2 SQIVND (reference sequence).

This clonotype counts as large (0.1 to 1%). This rearrangement joins TRBV29-1 to TRBJ2-2; 7 bases match TRBD1. Trimming cost V 7 bases and J 1 base; bases outside gene matches: 3. Per the germline V gene, CDR1 is SQVTM and CDR2 is ANQGSEA. This CDR3 has 13 amino acids. The CDR3 is CSADRENTGELFF. In DNA, the CDR3 is TGCAGCGCCGACAGGGAGAACACCGGGGAGCTGTTTTTT.

This clonotype showed up just a few times. V and J are TRBV6-6 and TRBJ1-1; the D gene is possibly TRBD1 (5 bases). The germline gives CDR1 MNHNY, CDR2 SVGAGI (reference sequence). CDR3 length: 13 residues. Between the trimmed V and J ends, which lost 8 bases and 1 base, there was a span of 11 bases. CDR3 DNA sequence: TGTGCCAGCGAGAGACAGAAGAACACTGAAGCTTTCTTT. It yields the protein CASERQKNTEAFF.

Points on this clonotype: The junction departs from germline at one end; a sequencing error may be responsible. The chain carries TRBV19 and TRBJ1-6; D ambiguous. The CDR3 covers 16 residues. Germline-derived CDR1 and CDR2 are LNHDA and SQIVND (reference sequence). The CDR3 is CASSTKRQTYNLPLHF. The DNA of the CDR3 is TGTGCCAGTAGTACGAAGAGACAAACCTACAATTTACCCCTCCACTTT.

In its sample, this clonotype was seen once. V gene TRBV5-1 combines with J gene TRBJ2-2; a weak D match, TRBD1 (5 bases). Germline assignment: CDR1 SGHRS and CDR2 YFSETQ. The CDR3 length is 16 residues. Trimming pared 4 bases from V and 6 bases from J, leaving 19 bases between. CDR3: CASSPRQGRVSGELFF. DNA of the CDR3: TGCGCCAGCAGCCCCCGTCAGGGAAGAGTGTCCGGGGAGCTGTTTTTT.

The chain carries TRBV4-2 and TRBJ1-2; TRBD1 aligns across 7 bases. CDR1 and CDR2 (germline): LGHNA, YNFKEQ. J lost 0 bases, V lost 4 bases, and 5 bases had no gene match. CDR3 size: 15 residues. The DNA of the CDR3 is TGTGCCAGCAGCCCCGGGGACAGCACTAACTATGGCTACACCTTC. It codes for CASSPGDSTNYGYTF.

Worth noting for this clonotype: A much larger clone lies a single base off, so this may be a read error. The chain combines TRBV12-3 or TRBV12-4 with TRBJ1-3, with D possibly matching TRBD1 (5 bases). The CDR3 runs 17 residues. DNA for the CDR3: TGTGCCAGGAGTTCCCCAGGGACCGTTGTCTCTGGAAACACCATATATTTT. Amino acid sequence: CARSSPGTVVSGNTIYF.

The gene calls are TRBV30 and TRBJ2-6, with D perhaps assigned TRBD1 or TRBD2 (5 bases each). Trimming removed 5 bases at V and 3 bases at J, with 20 bases between. This CDR3 is built from 17 residues. Germline-derived CDR1 and CDR2 are GTSNPN and SVGIG (reference sequence). The CDR3 spells CAWLNSRGPFGANVLTF. CDR3 nucleotide sequence: TGTGCCTGGCTAAATTCAAGGGGACCTTTTGGGGCCAACGTCCTGACTTTC.

This chain uses TRBV18 with TRBJ1-1, with 10 positions matching TRBD1. Germline trimming cut 3 bases from V and 4 bases from J; bases unmatched to any gene: 14. The germline V gene has CDR1 KGHSH and CDR2 LQKENI. This CDR3 contains 18 residues. The CDR3 reads CASSPSTRQGARGTEAFF. The CDR3 region has the DNA TGTGCCAGCTCACCCTCAACTCGACAGGGGGCGCGTGGCACTGAAGCTTTCTTT.

The chain is built from TRBV5-6 and TRBJ2-4; 8 bases align to TRBD2. The V gene end was trimmed by 4 bases and the J gene end by 7 bases; junction bases not matched to a gene: 4. Germline loops: CDR1 SGHDT, CDR2 YYEEEE. There are 13 residues in the CDR3. The CDR3 DNA is TGTGCCAGCAGCATAGCGGGACTGAACATTCAGTACTTC. Residues: CASSIAGLNIQYF.

This clonotype was seen just once. V gene TRBV5-6 combines with J gene TRBJ2-7; D unresolved. This CDR3 region has 14 residues. The germline CDR1 and CDR2 sequences are SGHDT and YYEEEE. V was pared by 4 bases and J by 6 bases, with 17 bases between. CDR3 sequence reads: CASSPLRARSEQYF. The CDR3 bases are TGTGCCAGCAGCCCACTCCGGGCTAGGTCCGAGCAGTACTTC. The entire variable domain, with the rest obtained from reference TRBV5-6 and TRBJ2-7, is as follows: DAGVTQSPTHLIKTRGQQVTLRCSPKSGHDTVSWYQQALGQGPQFIFQYYEEEERQRGNFPDRFSGHQFPNYSSELNVNALLLGDSALYLCASSPLRARSEQYFGPGTRLTVT.

The chain carries TRBV6-5 and TRBJ2-1; D is undetermined. CDR3 size: 13 residues. The V gene lost 7 bases and the J gene lost 0 bases, with 7 bases spanning the gap. The germline V gene has CDR1 MNHEY and CDR2 SVGAGI. This CDR3 reads CASTLGSYNEQFF. CDR3 nucleotide sequence: TGTGCCAGCACCCTTGGCTCCTACAATGAGCAGTTCTTC.

The gene calls are TRBV7-9 and TRBJ2-1; perhaps TRBD2 as D (6 bases). V was clipped by 5 bases and J by 2 bases, with 13 bases between them. This CDR3 spans 15 amino acids. The germline V gene has CDR1 SEHNR and CDR2 FQNEAQ (reference sequence). The CDR3 DNA follows: TGTGCCAGCAGCCCGGGCACGGGGGCCTACAATGAGCAGTTCTTC. Translating it yields CASSPGTGAYNEQFF.

As to this clonotype: A junction boundary mismatches the germline segment, possibly from a read error. This chain connects TRBV6-5 to TRBJ1-4, with 8 bases lining up with TRBD1. Germline V gene lookup returns CDR1 MNHEY and CDR2 SVGAGI. This CDR3 is built from 14 residues. The CDR3 DNA sequence: TGTGCCATCAGTGACAGGGGCACTAATGAAAAACTGTTTTTT. It specifies CAISDRGTNEKLFF.

This clonotype was observed a few times. The chain has TRBV27 and TRBJ2-3, with D possibly being TRBD1 or TRBD2 (5 bases each). V was shortened by 1 base and J by 0 bases, with 14 bases between the two germline ends. The CDR3 is 17 residues long. Germline V lookup: CDR1 MNHEY, CDR2 SMNVEV (reference sequence). CDR3 sequence: CASSLLRGVSSTDTQYF. CDR3 DNA sequence: TGTGCCAGCAGTTTATTACGAGGGGTCTCTAGCACAGATACGCAGTATTTT.

V gene TRBV12-3 or TRBV12-4 combines with J gene TRBJ2-3; tentatively, D is TRBD2 (6 bases). Between the trimmed V and J ends, which lost 4 bases and 0 bases, there was a span of 8 bases. The CDR3 spans 14 residues. In DNA form, the CDR3 reads TGTGCCAGCAGTTATGCGGGAAGCACAGATACGCAGTATTTT. Its translation is CASSYAGSTDTQYF.

By frequency in the sample, this clonotype is medium-sized. The rearrangement joins TRBV19 to TRBJ1-2, with D unclear. CDR1 LNHDA and CDR2 SQIVND come from the germline V gene (reference sequence). Trimming took 10 bases from V and 8 from J, leaving 17 bases between them. This CDR3 has 12 residues. The CDR3 reads CATQTASWGYTF. The CDR3 nucleotides read TGTGCCACCCAGACGGCCTCCTGGGGCTACACCTTC.

The CDR3 bases are TGTGCCAGCAGCTTAGAGAGCCAGGCTACCTACGAGCAGTACTTC. It is translated as CASSLESQATYEQYF. The V and J genes are TRBV7-2 and TRBJ2-7; D unresolved. Germline CDR1 is SGHTA and CDR2 is FQGNSA. This CDR3 region has 15 residues. The germline V and J ends were trimmed by 1 base and 2 bases, with 12 bases remaining between them.

This clonotype is classed as medium-sized (0.01 to 0.1%). The V and J genes are TRBV27 and TRBJ2-6, with D unresolved. The V end was cut by 7 bases, the J end by 0 bases, with 7 bases between. CDR3 length: 14 amino acids. From germline, CDR1 is MNHEY and CDR2 SMNVEV (reference sequence). DNA of the CDR3: TGTGCCAGCAAAAGCGACTCTGGGGCCAACGTCCTGACTTTC. Its protein product is CASKSDSGANVLTF.

The V and J genes are TRBV6-2 or TRBV6-3 and TRBJ1-5; D gene unclear. Trimming took 5 bases from V and 3 from J, leaving 14 bases between them. The germline gives CDR1 MNHEY, CDR2 SVGEGT. The CDR3 loop spans 15 amino acids. This CDR3 reads CASSPLYLHNQPQHF. In nucleotides, the CDR3 is TGTGCCAGCAGTCCCCTATACCTACACAATCAGCCCCAGCATTTT.

By share, this clonotype ranks as medium-sized (0.01 to 0.1%). This chain joins TRBV29-1 and TRBJ1-2; no clear D. CDR3 size: 12 residues. Between the trimmed V and J ends, which lost 6 bases and 2 bases, there was a span of 10 bases. CDR1 is SQVTM, CDR2 ANQGSEA, per germline. CDR3 coding DNA: TGCAGCGTAGGCAGAACCAACTATGGCTACACCTTC. Residues: CSVGRTNYGYTF.

CDR3 bases: TGTGCCAGCAGTTACATGCGGGAACCCTACGAGCAGTACTTC. It translates to CASSYMREPYEQYF. V and J are TRBV6-2 or TRBV6-3 and TRBJ2-7, with D possibly TRBD2 on 6 matching bases. Trimming took off 2 bases at V and 2 bases at J, with 10 bases between the two ends. Looked up from germline, CDR1 is MNHEY and CDR2 is SVGEGT. The CDR3 spans 14 residues.

The DNA for the CDR3 is TGTGCCAGCTCACCAGGAACTACTTCCTACGAGCAGTACTTC. Amino acid sequence: CASSPGTTSYEQYF. The V gene is TRBV18, the J gene TRBJ2-7; D unresolved. The V gene lost 2 bases and the J gene lost 1 base, with 9 bases spanning the gap. In germline, CDR1 is KGHSH, CDR2 LQKENI. The CDR3 loop spans 14 amino acids.

This clonotype was counted between two and nine times. The gene calls are TRBV6-5 and TRBJ1-2; the D gene is possibly TRBD1 (5 bases). The CDR3 is made up of 13 amino acids. CDR1 and CDR2 from the germline V gene are MNHEY and SVGAGI. Trimming removed 5 bases at V and 5 bases at J, with 12 bases between. The CDR3 coding sequence is TGTGCCAGCAGTAGGGAGGGGAAGTATGGCTACACCTTC. Protein sequence: CASSREGKYGYTF.

J is TRBJ1-1 and V is TRBV6-5; D remains unclear. The CDR3 is made up of 12 amino acids. V was pared by 6 bases and J by 10 bases, with 15 bases between. Germline lookup yields CDR1 MNHEY and CDR2 SVGAGI. CDR3 coding DNA: TGTGCCAGCAGGACCCTCCTTGCGCTAGCTTTCTTT. Its translation: CASRTLLALAFF.

The chain uses TRBV18 and TRBJ1-1; D gene unclear. V gave up 2 bases and J gave up 0 bases, with 4 bases separating them. Germline loops: CDR1 KGHSH, CDR2 LQKENI. This CDR3 region has 13 residues. The CDR3 here is CASSPGLNTEAFF. The CDR3 nucleotides are TGTGCCAGCTCACCAGGCTTGAACACTGAAGCTTTCTTT.

The rearrangement joins TRBV12-3 or TRBV12-4 to TRBJ2-1, with 9 positions matching TRBD2. V lost 2 bases, J lost 4 bases, and 3 bases stayed unmatched. The CDR3 has 15 amino acids. CDR3 bases: TGTGCCAGCAGTTTACGCGGGGGGGGATACAATGAGCAGTTCTTC. The encoded protein is CASSLRGGGYNEQFF.

The chain links TRBV29-1 to TRBJ2-3, with D perhaps assigned TRBD1 or TRBD2 (5 bases each). Germline assignment: CDR1 SQVTM and CDR2 ANQGSEA. V lost 7 bases and J lost 1, with 15 bases in between. The CDR3 is 14 residues long. In DNA form, the CDR3 reads TGCAGCGGCCGAGGGACGGCAGGCACAGATACGCAGTATTTT. Its translation: CSGRGTAGTDTQYF.

This chain connects TRBV21-1 to TRBJ2-7; the table's D call of TRBD1 was not tested on the DNA. TRBV21-1 is marked as a pseudogene. CDR3 size: 17 residues. The CDR3 here is CASSKSRGQILSYEQYF. The DNA of the CDR3 is TGTGCCAGCAGCAAATCGCGGGGACAGATACTCTCCTACGAGCAGTACTTC.

There are a few counts of this clonotype. This sequence joins TRBV12-3 or TRBV12-4 and TRBJ1-1; tentatively, D is TRBD1 (5 bases). V was trimmed by 7 bases and J by 4 bases, leaving 16 bases between them. This CDR3 has 14 residues. CDR3 sequence reads: CASNPPGRITEAFF. CDR3 nucleotide sequence: TGTGCCAGCAATCCGCCGGGACGTATCACTGAAGCTTTCTTT.